The rows below give T cell receptor beta chains drawn from one sample of a study of regulatory T cells in long-lasting Graves disease. One entry per CDR3 protein results from TCRdb running MiXCR on the multiplex PCR reads. The table includes around 500,000 distinct CDR3 sequences, around 21% detected once. The source material was peripheral blood mononuclear cells (PBMCs), sampled when the disease was refractory, from a patient treated with antithyroid drugs. These receptors all come from a female donor with Graves disease. The CDR3 runs from the conserved cysteine through the conserved F or W. D genes are given only for firm matches. The size entry is marked missing in some rows and otherwise reads once, few, many or a size class.

clone size	D gene	V gene	J gene	CDR3 DNA	CDR3 protein
.	TRBD1	TRBV6-1	TRBJ1-5	TGTGCCAGCAGTAAACAGGGGGGTATTTTACCCCAGCATTTT	CASSKQGGILPQHF
.	TRBD1	TRBV4-2	TRBJ1-2	TGTGCCAGCAGCCAAGGGGACAGGGCTAACTATGGCTACACCTTC	CASSQGDRANYGYTF
.	TRBD1	TRBV6-1	TRBJ2-7	TGTGCCAGCAGCACAGGGGGGAACTCCTACGAGCAGTACTTC	CASSTGGNSYEQYF
many	TRBD1	TRBV28	TRBJ1-2	TGTGCCACTTATCCGTCGGGACAGTTCTATGGCTACACCTTC	CATYPSGQFYGYTF
few	.	TRBV19	TRBJ1-5	TGTGCCAGTAGTCGCTCAGTAAATCAGCCCCAGCATTTT	CASSRSVNQPQHF
many	TRBD1	TRBV28	TRBJ1-2	TGTGCCAGCAGTCAAAGGACAGGGTATGGCTACACCTTC	CASSQRTGYGYTF
few	.	TRBV4-2	TRBJ2-6	TGTGCCAGCAGCCAAGATTCGGTTTCTGGGGCCAACGTCCTGACTTTC	CASSQDSVSGANVLTF
.	.	TRBV28	TRBJ2-3	TGTGCCAGCAGTTTTGAGGGAGTGAGCACAGATACGCAGTATTTT	CASSFEGVSTDTQYF
few	TRBD1	TRBV28	TRBJ2-2	TGTGCCAGCAGAAGACCCGGGACAGATAACACCGGGGAGCTGTTTTTT	CASRRPGTDNTGELFF
few	.	TRBV29-1	TRBJ2-3	TGCAGCGTTGACGAGGGCACAGATACGCAGTATTTT	CSVDEGTDTQYF
many	.	TRBV28	TRBJ1-2	TGTGCCAGCAGTTTTGGTCGGAAATCTAACTATGGCTACACCTTC	CASSFGRKSNYGYTF
few	.	TRBV9	TRBJ1-4	TGTGCCAGCAGCGTTGGGGTTCTCGCAACTAATGAAAAACTGTTTTTT	CASSVGVLATNEKLFF
many	.	TRBV6-1	TRBJ1-5	TGTGCCAGCAACCGGGACTGGGGTAGCAATCAGCCCCAGCATTTT	CASNRDWGSNQPQHF
many	.	TRBV12-3/TRBV12-4	TRBJ1-1	TGTGCCAGCAGTTTGGGACCTGCGAACACTGAAGCTTTCTTT	CASSLGPANTEAFF
.	TRBD2	TRBV28	TRBJ2-2	TGTGCCAGCGGGGGTGGGACTAGCGTTTACACCGGGGAGCTGTTTTTT	CASGGGTSVYTGELFF